The 29 T cell receptor beta chains presented below share a single source sample, sequenced in a study of blood T cell repertoires in COVID-19. Repertoires were generated with immunoSEQ multiplex PCR, while TCRdb's copy carries only in-frame clones and drops some. The data contain tens of thousands of clones, 91% of them singletons. Sequencing was carried out using peripheral blood. The receptor source for this set is a man between 35 and 55 years old with COVID-19, enrolled during active disease.

The chain joins TRBV10-2 to TRBJ2-5; unclear D gene. V was trimmed by 3 bases and J by 2 bases, leaving 4 bases between them. The length of the CDR3 is 12 residues. Germline CDR1 WSHSY, CDR2 SAAADI. The CDR3 DNA reads TGCGCCAGCAGTGAACAGCAAGAGACCCAGTACTTC. Translated, it gives CASSEQQETQYF.

The chain employs TRBV4-1 and TRBJ2-2, with TRBD2 matching 14 bases. The ends lost 1 base at V and 4 bases at J; junction bases unmatched: 5. Germline values: CDR1 MGHRA, CDR2 YSYEKL. The CDR3 extends over 18 amino acids. The CDR3 spells CASSQGGLAGVGTGELFF. For the CDR3, the DNA is TGCGCCAGCAGCCAAGGGGGACTAGCGGGGGTAGGCACCGGGGAGCTGTTTTTT.

The chain joins TRBV11-2 to TRBJ2-6; D might be TRBD2 (6 bases). The CDR3 has 16 amino acids. V dropped 2 bases and J dropped 0 bases, with 8 bases sitting between them. CDR1 is SGHAT, CDR2 FQNNGV, per germline. CDR3 nucleotides: TGTGCCAGCAGCTTACGGGGAGGCTCTGGGGCCAACGTCCTGACTTTC. Protein: CASSLRGGSGANVLTF.

The gene calls are TRBV24-1 and TRBJ2-1; D might be TRBD1 (5 bases). The CDR3 is 15 amino acids. Trimming cost V 4 bases and J 4 bases, with 13 bases left between them. CDR1 KGHDR and CDR2 SFDVKD come from the germline V gene. The CDR3 loop is CATSDVQATYNEQFF. The CDR3 nucleotides are TGTGCCACCAGTGACGTACAGGCGACATACAATGAGCAGTTCTTC.

The chain has TRBV27 and TRBJ1-3, with D uncertain. The germline CDR1 and CDR2 sequences are MNHEY and SMNVEV (reference sequence). V lost 5 bases and J lost 2, with 16 bases in between. The CDR3 is 16 residues long. CDR3 amino acids: CASSPHLAGAGNTIYF. The CDR3 DNA reads as TGTGCCAGCAGTCCCCACCTGGCCGGGGCTGGAAACACCATATATTTT.

The chain employs TRBV3-1 (or the pseudogene TRBV3-2) and TRBJ2-1; possibly TRBD2 for D (7 bases). The germline V gene has CDR1 LGHDT and CDR2 YNNKEL (reference sequence). This CDR3 has 14 residues. Trimming took off 2 bases at V and 7 bases at J, with 12 bases between the two ends. Here the CDR3 reads CASSQTRGGNEQFF. Here the CDR3 DNA reads TGTGCCAGCAGCCAAACGAGGGGGGGGAATGAGCAGTTCTTC.

This clone appeared once. The chain employs TRBV7-6 and TRBJ1-1, with D perhaps TRBD1 (6 bases). CDR1 and CDR2 (germline): SGHVS, FNYEAQ. Trimming took 5 bases from V and 5 from J, leaving 18 bases between them. The CDR3 runs to 15 residues. The CDR3 loop reads CASSRRGGQWTEAFF. The CDR3 DNA sequence: TGTGCCAGCAGCCGTCGGGGGGGGCAATGGACTGAAGCTTTCTTT.

The J gene is TRBJ2-3, the V gene TRBV6-5, with D unclear. The ends were cut back, 6 bases at V and 3 bases at J, with 13 bases in the middle. CDR1 is MNHEY and CDR2 is SVGAGI in the germline V gene. This CDR3 is built from 14 residues. This CDR3 is CASSTTASTDTQYF. The CDR3 DNA is TGTGCCAGCAGCACCACAGCATCGACAGATACGCAGTATTTT.

The chain joins TRBV7-6 to TRBJ1-2; TRBD1 matches 9 bases. Germline V CDR1 and CDR2: SGHVS, FNYEAQ. This CDR3 contains 14 residues. Trimming removed 6 bases from V and 4 bases from J; junction bases left unmatched: 6. The chain's CDR3 is CASRGPDRGYGYTF. The CDR3 nucleotides read TGTGCCAGCAGGGGGCCGGACAGGGGCTATGGCTACACCTTC.

V and J are TRBV30 and TRBJ1-5; D might be TRBD1 (6 bases). Germline CDR1 and CDR2: GTSNPN and SVGIG (reference sequence). Between the trimmed V and J ends, which lost 3 bases and 3 bases, there was a span of 12 bases. The CDR3 is made up of 14 amino acids. As DNA, the CDR3 is TGTGCCTGGAGAGGCAGGGGCTTCAATCAGCCCCAGCATTTT. This encodes CAWRGRGFNQPQHF.

This sequence joins TRBV6-5 and TRBJ2-1, with 9 positions matching TRBD2. CDR1 and CDR2 from the germline V gene are MNHEY and SVGAGI. The CDR3 is 14 amino acids. Trimming removed 7 bases from V and 7 bases from J; junction bases left unmatched: 8. CDR3 loop: CASKSGGPGNEQFF. The CDR3 DNA reads as TGTGCCAGCAAGAGCGGGGGGCCTGGGAATGAGCAGTTCTTC.

This clone appeared a few times. This chain joins TRBV6-1 and TRBJ1-1; TRBD1 matches 7 bases. The germline gives CDR1 MNHNS, CDR2 SASEGT. V shed 2 bases, J shed 5 bases, and the junction held 5 bases outside the gene matches. The CDR3 is made up of 14 amino acids. The CDR3 loop is CASSEWTGKTEAFF. CDR3 sequence (DNA): TGTGCCAGCAGTGAATGGACAGGAAAGACTGAAGCTTTCTTT.

Points on this clone: Its ends do not fully match the called genes, so a read error is possible. V is TRBV18 and J is TRBJ1-5, with D perhaps TRBD1 (5 bases). This CDR3 comprises 14 residues. Germline CDR1 reads KGHSH; CDR2 reads LQKENI. The CDR3 protein is CASSLTGAEDAGYF. The DNA for the CDR3 is TGTGCCAGCTCACTCACCGGGGCGGAGGACGCGGGGTATTTT.

This sequence joins TRBV2 and TRBJ2-1, with 9 bases matching TRBD2. Germline CDR1 SNHLY, CDR2 FYNNEI. The CDR3 spans 14 residues. V lost 6 bases to trimming and J lost 3 bases; unmatched junction nucleotides: 3. The CDR3 loop is CASRSGGSYNEQFF. The CDR3 DNA reads as TGTGCCAGCAGGAGCGGGGGGAGCTACAATGAGCAGTTCTTC. Full variable domain (remainder filled in from reference TRBV2 and TRBJ2-1): EPEVTQTPSHQVTQMGQEVILRCVPISNHLYFYWYRQILGQKVEFLVSFYNNEISEKSEIFDDQFSVERPDGSNFTLKIRSTKLEDSAMYFCASRSGGSYNEQFFGPGTRLTVL.

The rearrangement links TRBV9 to TRBJ1-6; D possibly corresponds to TRBD1 (6 bases). In germline, CDR1 is SGDLS, CDR2 YYNGEE. Trimming cost V 0 bases and J 11 bases, with 15 bases left between them. The CDR3 contains 15 residues. DNA of the CDR3: TGTGCCAGCAGCGTAGGCAGGGGAGATCAAGCACCCCTCCACTTT. Translated, it gives CASSVGRGDQAPLHF.

The rearrangement joins TRBV6-6 to TRBJ1-1, with a weak D call TRBD1 (6 bases). The CDR3 length is 15 residues. CDR1 is MNHNY, CDR2 SVGAGI, per germline (reference sequence). V was clipped by 5 bases and J by 0 bases, with 13 bases between them. The CDR3 DNA reads as TGTGCCAGCAGTGCCTCCAGGGGAATGAACACTGAAGCTTTCTTT. Translation gives CASSASRGMNTEAFF.

The chain recombines TRBV5-4 with TRBJ2-3; 7 nucleotides match TRBD1. This CDR3 contains 17 residues. V lost 1 base, J lost 1 base, and 9 bases stayed unmatched. The germline V gene has CDR1 SGHNT and CDR2 YYREEE (reference sequence). The DNA for the CDR3 is TGTGCCAGCAGCTTGCGCCGTGACAGGGTAGGCACAGATACGCAGTATTTT. Residues: CASSLRRDRVGTDTQYF.

V is TRBV7-2 and J is TRBJ2-7; 7 nucleotides line up with TRBD1. Germline V lookup: CDR1 SGHTA, CDR2 FQGNSA. J gave up 2 bases and V 2 bases, and 6 bases lay outside the gene matches. This CDR3 spans 15 amino acids. The CDR3, as DNA: TGTGCCAGCAGCTTAAAGACAGGGATTACCTACGAGCAGTACTTC. This translates into CASSLKTGITYEQYF.

This chain uses TRBV6-1 with TRBJ1-6; TRBD1 matches at 8 bases. Unmatched junction bases numbered 6, after V lost 3 bases and J lost 5 bases. The CDR3 consists of 16 residues. CDR1 is MNHNS and CDR2 is SASEGT in the germline V gene. The CDR3 loop is CASSEQTTGDNSPLHF. CDR3 DNA: TGTGCCAGCAGTGAGCAAACGACAGGGGATAATTCACCCCTCCACTTT.

The rearrangement uses TRBV2 and TRBJ2-1, with TRBD2 as a possible D gene (6 bases). Trimming left V 2 bases short and J 6 bases short, with 11 bases between. Germline CDR1 reads SNHLY; CDR2 reads FYNNEI. CDR3 length: 14 amino acids. The CDR3 sequence: CASSERLDVNEQFF. CDR3 DNA sequence: TGTGCCAGCAGTGAACGACTAGACGTCAATGAGCAGTTCTTC.

The rearrangement uses TRBV10-3 and TRBJ2-5, with TRBD1 as a possible D gene (6 bases). Per the germline V gene, CDR1 is ENHRY and CDR2 is SYGVKD. Trimming cost V 2 bases and J 4 bases, with 14 bases left between them. The CDR3 is made up of 15 amino acids. CDR3 bases: TGTGCCATCAGTGAGCAAGAGGGGGATTTAGAGACCCAGTACTTC. Its translation: CAISEQEGDLETQYF.

The genes are TRBV4-1 and TRBJ1-2, with TRBD1 identical over 10 bases. J gave up 7 bases and V 1 base, and 3 bases lay outside the gene matches. Germline V gene data show CDR1 as MGHRA and CDR2 as YSYEKL. The CDR3 consists of 14 residues. CDR3 DNA sequence: TGCGCCAGCAGCCAAGTGGACAGGGGGTCTGGCTACACCTTC. This sequence encodes CASSQVDRGSGYTF.

The chain has TRBV4-1 and TRBJ2-3; D remains unclear. Trimming removed 1 base at V and 6 bases at J, with 5 bases between. The CDR3 totals 12 residues. The germline CDR1 and CDR2 sequences are MGHRA and YSYEKL. The CDR3, as DNA: TGCGCCAGCAGCCAAGCGGTGGATACGCAGTATTTT. Protein sequence: CASSQAVDTQYF.

The gene calls are TRBV12-3 or TRBV12-4 and TRBJ2-2; no clear D gene. V lost 3 bases and J lost 6, with 5 bases in between. The CDR3 extends over 12 amino acids. The CDR3 nucleotides are TGTGCCAGCAGTTTTGGGCCCGGGGAGCTGTTTTTT. Translated: CASSFGPGELFF.

The rearrangement uses TRBV10-3 and TRBJ2-7; 10 bases fit TRBD1. This CDR3 has 13 residues. Trimming cost V 7 bases and J 6 bases; bases outside gene matches: 6. Germline-derived CDR1 and CDR2 are ENHRY and SYGVKD. This CDR3 reads CAITGTGEAEQYF. The CDR3 DNA reads as TGTGCCATCACCGGGACAGGGGAGGCCGAGCAGTACTTC.

J is TRBJ2-5 and V is TRBV11-2, with 8 bases fitting TRBD1. Germline V gene sequence: CDR1 SGHAT, CDR2 FQNNGV. This CDR3 has 15 residues. With 1 base clipped from V and 5 bases from J, the junction kept 6 bases outside the gene matches. The CDR3 region is CASSLARTGYETQYF. The CDR3 nucleotides read TGTGCCAGCAGCTTAGCCCGGACAGGGTACGAGACCCAGTACTTC.

The chain uses TRBV5-5 and TRBJ2-2, with D unresolved. V lost 4 bases to trimming and J lost 3 bases, with 4 bases between them. Per the germline V gene, CDR1 is SGHKS and CDR2 is YYEKEE (reference sequence). This CDR3 is built from 12 residues. CDR3 amino acids: CASSLHTGELFF. The CDR3 nucleotides read TGTGCCAGCAGCCTCCACACCGGGGAGCTGTTTTTT.

Only a few counts were recorded for this clone. The chain links TRBV7-8 to TRBJ1-2, with 9 bases that match TRBD1. Germline CDR1 is SGHVS and CDR2 is FQNEAQ. This CDR3 is built from 14 residues. The J segment lost 8 bases and the V segment lost 3 bases, leaving 7 bases of the junction unmatched. Here the CDR3 reads CASSLRETGGGYTF. CDR3 DNA: TGTGCCAGCAGCTTGCGGGAGACAGGGGGAGGCTACACCTTC.

This chain links TRBV5-1 with TRBJ1-1; D unclear. Trimming pared 0 bases from V and 4 bases from J, leaving 13 bases between. The CDR3 length is 15 residues. CDR1 is SGHRS, CDR2 YFSETQ, per germline. Here the CDR3 reads CASSLGPSGSTEAFF. The CDR3 DNA is TGCGCCAGCAGCTTGGGCCCCTCCGGGAGCACTGAAGCTTTCTTT.